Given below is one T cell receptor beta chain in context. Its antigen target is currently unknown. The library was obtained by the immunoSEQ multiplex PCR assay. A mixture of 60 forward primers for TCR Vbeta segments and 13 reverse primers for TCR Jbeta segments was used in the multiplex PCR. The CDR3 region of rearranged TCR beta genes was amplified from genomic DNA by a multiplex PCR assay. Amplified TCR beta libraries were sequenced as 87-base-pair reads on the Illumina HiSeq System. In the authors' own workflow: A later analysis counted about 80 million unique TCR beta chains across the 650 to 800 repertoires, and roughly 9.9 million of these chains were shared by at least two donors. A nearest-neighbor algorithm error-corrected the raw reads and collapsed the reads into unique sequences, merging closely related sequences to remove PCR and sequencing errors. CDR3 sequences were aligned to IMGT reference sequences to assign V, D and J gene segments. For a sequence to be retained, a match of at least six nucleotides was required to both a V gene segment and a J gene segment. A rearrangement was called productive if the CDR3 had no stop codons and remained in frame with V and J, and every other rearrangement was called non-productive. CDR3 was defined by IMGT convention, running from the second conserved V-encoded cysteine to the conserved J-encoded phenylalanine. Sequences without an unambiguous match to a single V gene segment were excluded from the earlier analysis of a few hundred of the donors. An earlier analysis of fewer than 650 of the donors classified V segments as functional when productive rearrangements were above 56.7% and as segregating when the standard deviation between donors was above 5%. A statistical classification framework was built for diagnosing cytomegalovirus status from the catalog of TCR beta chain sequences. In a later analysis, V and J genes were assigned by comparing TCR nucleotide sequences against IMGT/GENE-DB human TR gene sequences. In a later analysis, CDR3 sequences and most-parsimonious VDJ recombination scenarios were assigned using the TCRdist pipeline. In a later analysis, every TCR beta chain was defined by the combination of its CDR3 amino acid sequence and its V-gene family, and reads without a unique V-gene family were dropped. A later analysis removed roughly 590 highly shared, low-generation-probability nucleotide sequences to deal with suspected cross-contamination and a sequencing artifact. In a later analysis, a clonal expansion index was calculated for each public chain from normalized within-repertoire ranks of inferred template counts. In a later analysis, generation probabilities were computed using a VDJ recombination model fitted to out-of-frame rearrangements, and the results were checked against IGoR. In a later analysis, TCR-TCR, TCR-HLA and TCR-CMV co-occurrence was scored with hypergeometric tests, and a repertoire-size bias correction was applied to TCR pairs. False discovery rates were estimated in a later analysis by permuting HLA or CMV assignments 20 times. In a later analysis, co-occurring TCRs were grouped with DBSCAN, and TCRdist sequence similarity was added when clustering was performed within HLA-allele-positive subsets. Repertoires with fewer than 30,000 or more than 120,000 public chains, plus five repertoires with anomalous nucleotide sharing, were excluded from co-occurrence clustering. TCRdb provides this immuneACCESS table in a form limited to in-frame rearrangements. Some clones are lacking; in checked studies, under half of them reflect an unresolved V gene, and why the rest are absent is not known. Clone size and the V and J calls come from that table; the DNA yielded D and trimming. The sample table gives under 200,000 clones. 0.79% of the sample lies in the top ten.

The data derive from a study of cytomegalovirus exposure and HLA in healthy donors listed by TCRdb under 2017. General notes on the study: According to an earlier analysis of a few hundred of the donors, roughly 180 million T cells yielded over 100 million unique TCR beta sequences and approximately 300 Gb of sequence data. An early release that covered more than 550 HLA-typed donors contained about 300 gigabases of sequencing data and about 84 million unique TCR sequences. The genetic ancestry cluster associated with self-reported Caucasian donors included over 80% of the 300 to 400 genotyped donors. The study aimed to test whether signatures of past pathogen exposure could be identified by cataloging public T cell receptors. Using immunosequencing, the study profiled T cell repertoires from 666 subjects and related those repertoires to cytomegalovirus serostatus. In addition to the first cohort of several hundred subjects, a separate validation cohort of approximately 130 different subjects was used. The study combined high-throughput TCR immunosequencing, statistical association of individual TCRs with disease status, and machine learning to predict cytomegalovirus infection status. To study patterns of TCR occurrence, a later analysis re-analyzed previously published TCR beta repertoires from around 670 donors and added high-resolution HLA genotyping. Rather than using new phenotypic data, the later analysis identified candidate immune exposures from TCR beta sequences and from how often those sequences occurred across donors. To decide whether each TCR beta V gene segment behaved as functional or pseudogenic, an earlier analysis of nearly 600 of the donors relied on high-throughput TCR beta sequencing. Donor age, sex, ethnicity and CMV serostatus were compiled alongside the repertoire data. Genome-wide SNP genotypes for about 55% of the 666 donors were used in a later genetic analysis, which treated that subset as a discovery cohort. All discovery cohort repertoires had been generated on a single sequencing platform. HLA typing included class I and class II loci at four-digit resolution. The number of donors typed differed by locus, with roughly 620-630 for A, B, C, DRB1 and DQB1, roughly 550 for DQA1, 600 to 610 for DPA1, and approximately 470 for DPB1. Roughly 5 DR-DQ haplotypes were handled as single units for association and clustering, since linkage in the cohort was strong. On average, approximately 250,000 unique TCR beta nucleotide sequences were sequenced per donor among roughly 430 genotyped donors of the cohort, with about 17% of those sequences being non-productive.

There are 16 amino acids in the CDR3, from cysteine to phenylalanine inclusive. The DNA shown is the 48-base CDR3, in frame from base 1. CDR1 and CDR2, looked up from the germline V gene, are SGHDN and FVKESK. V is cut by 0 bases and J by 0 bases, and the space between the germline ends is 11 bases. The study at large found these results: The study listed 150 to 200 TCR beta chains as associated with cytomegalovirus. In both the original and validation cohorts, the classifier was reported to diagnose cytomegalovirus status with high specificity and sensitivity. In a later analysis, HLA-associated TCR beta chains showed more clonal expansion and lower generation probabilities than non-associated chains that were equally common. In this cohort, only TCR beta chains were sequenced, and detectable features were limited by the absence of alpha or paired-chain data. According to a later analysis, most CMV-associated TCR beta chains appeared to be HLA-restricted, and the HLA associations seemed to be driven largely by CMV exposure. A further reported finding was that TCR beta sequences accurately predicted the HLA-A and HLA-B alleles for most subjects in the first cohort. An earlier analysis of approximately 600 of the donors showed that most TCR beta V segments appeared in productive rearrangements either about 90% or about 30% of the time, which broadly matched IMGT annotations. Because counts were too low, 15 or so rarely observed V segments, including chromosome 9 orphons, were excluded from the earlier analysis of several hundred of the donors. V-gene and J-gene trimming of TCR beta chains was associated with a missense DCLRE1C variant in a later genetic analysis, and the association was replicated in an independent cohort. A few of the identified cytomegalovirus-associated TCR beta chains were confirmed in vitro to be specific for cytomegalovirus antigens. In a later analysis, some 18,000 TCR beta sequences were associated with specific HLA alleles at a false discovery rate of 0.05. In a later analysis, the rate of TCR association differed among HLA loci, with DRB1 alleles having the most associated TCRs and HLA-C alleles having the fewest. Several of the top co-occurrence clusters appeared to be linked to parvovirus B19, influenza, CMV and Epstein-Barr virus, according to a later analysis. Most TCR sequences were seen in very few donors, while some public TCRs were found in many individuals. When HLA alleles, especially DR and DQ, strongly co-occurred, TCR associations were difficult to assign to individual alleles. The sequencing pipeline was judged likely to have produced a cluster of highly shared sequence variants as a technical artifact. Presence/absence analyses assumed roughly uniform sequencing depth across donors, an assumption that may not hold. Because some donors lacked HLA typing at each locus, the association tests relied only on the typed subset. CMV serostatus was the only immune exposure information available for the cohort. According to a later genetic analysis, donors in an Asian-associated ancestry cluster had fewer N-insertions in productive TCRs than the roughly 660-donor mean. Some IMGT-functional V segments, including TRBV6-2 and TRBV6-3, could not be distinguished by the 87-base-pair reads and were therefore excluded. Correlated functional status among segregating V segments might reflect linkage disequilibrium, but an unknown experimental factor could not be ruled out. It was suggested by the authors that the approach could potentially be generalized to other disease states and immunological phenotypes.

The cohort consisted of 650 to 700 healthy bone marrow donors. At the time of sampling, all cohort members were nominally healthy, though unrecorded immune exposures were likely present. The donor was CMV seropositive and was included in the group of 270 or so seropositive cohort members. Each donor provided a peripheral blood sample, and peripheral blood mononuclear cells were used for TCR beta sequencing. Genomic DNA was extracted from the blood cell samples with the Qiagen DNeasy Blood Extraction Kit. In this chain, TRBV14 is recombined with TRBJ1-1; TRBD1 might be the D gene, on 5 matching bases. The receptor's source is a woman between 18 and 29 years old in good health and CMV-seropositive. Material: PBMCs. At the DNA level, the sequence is TGTGCCAGCAGCCAAGATTGGAAAGGGGTGAACACTGAAGCTTTCTTT. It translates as CASSQDWKGVNTEAFF.